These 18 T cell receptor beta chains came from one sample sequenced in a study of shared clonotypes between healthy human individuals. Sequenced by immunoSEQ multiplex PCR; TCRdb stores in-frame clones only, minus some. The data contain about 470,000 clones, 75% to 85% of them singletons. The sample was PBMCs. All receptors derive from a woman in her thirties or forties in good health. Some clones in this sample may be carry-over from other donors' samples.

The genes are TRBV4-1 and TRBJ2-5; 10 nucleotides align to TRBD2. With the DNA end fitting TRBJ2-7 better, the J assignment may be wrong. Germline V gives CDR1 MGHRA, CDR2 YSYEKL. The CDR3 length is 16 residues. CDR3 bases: TGCGCCAGCAGCCAGGGGGGACTAGCGAAAACCTACGAGCAGTACTTC. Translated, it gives CASSQGGLAKTYEQYF.

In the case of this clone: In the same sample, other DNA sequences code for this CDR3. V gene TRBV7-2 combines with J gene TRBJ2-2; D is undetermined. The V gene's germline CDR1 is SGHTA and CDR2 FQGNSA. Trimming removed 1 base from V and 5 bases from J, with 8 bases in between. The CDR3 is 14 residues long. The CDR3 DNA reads TGTGCCAGCAGCTTAGGGGGTAGAACCGGGGAGCTGTTTTTT. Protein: CASSLGGRTGELFF.

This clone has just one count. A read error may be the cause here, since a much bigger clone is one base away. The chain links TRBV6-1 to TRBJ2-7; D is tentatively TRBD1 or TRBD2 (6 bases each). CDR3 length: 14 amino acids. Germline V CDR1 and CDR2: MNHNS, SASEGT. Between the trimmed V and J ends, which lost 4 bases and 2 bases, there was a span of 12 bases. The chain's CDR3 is CASSVAGGPYEQYF. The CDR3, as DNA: TGTGCCAGCAGTGTCGCCGGGGGCCCCTACGAGCAGTACTTC.

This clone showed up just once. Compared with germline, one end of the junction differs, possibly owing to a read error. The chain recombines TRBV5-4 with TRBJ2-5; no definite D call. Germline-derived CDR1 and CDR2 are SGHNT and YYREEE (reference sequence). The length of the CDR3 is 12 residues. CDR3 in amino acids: CASSLDRATQYF. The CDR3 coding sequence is TGTGCCAGCAGTTTGGACCGGGCGACCCAGTACTTC.

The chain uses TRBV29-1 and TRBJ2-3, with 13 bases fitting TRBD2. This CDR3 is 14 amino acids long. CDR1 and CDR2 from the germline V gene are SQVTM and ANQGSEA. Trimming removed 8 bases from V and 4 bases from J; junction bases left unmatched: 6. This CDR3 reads CSYGTSGNPDTQYF. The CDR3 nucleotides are TGCAGCTATGGGACTAGCGGGAATCCAGATACGCAGTATTTT.

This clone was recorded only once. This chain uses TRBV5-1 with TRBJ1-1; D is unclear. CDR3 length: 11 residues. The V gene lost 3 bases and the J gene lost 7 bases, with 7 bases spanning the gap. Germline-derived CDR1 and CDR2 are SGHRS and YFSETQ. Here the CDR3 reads CASSSRDEAFF. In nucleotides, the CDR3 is TGCGCCAGCAGCTCCAGAGATGAAGCTTTCTTT.

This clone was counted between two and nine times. For the CDR3, the DNA is TGTGCCAGCAGTGAAGGGTTCCCTAATGAAAAACTGTTTTTT. Protein sequence: CASSEGFPNEKLFF. This chain links TRBV6-1 with TRBJ1-4; D unclear. Trimming removed 1 base at V and 3 bases at J, with 6 bases between. The CDR3 runs to 14 residues. Germline V gene lookup returns CDR1 MNHNS and CDR2 SASEGT.

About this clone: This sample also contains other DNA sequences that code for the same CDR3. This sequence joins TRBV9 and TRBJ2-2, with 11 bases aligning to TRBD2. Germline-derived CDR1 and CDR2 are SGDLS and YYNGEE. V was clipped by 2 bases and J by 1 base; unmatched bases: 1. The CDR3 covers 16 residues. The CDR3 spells CASSVLAGGNTGELFF. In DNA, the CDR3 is TGTGCCAGCAGCGTCCTAGCGGGAGGGAACACCGGGGAGCTGTTTTTT.

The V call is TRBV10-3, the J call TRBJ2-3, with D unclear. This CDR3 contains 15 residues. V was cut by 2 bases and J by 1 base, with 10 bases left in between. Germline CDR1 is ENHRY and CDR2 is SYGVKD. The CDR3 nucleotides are TGTGCCATCAGTGAGGCGGTGGCCCGCACAGATACGCAGTATTTT. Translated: CAISEAVARTDTQYF.

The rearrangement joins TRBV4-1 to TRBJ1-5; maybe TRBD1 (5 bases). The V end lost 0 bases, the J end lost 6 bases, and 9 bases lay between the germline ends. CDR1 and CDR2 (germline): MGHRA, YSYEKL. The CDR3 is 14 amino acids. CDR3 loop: CASSQDRGSQPQHF. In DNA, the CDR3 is TGCGCCAGCAGCCAAGATCGGGGGAGTCAGCCCCAGCATTTT.

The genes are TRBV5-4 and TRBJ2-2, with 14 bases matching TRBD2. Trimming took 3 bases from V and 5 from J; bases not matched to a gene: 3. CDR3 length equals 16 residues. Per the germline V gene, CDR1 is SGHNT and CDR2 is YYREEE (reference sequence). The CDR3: CASSWGTSGRTGELFF. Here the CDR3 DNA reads TGTGCCAGCAGCTGGGGGACTAGCGGGAGAACCGGGGAGCTGTTTTTT. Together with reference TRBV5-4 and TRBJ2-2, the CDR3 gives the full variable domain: ETGVTQSPTHLIKTRGQQVTLRCSSQSGHNTVSWYQQALGQGPQFIFQYYREEENGRGNFPPRFSGLQFPNYSSELNVNALELDDSALYLCASSWGTSGRTGELFFGEGSRLTVL.

The CDR3 nucleotides are TGTGCCAGCGGCCGACAGGGAGGCCCCCCGACGAACACTGAAGCTTTCTTT. This sequence encodes CASGRQGGPPTNTEAFF. This sequence joins TRBV9 and TRBJ1-1; 7 bases fit TRBD1. The CDR3 has 17 amino acids. The germline V gene encodes CDR1 SGDLS and CDR2 YYNGEE. Trimming cost V 7 bases and J 1 base; bases outside gene matches: 16.

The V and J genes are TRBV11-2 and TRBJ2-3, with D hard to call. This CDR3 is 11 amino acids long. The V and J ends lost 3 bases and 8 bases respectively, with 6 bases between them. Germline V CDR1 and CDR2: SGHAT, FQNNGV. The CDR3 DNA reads TGTGCCAGCAGCTTCGACCCTACGCAGTATTTT. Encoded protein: CASSFDPTQYF.

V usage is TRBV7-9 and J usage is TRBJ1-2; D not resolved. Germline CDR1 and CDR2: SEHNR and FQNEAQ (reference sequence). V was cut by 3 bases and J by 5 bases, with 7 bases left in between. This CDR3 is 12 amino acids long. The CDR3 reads CASSFREYGYTF. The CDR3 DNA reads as TGTGCCAGCAGCTTCAGAGAATATGGCTACACCTTC. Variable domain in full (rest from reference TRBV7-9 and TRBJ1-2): DTGVSQNPRHKITKRGQNVTFRCDPISEHNRLYWYRQTLGQGPEFLTYFQNEAQLEKSRLLSDRFSAERPKGSFSTLEIQRTEQGDSAMYLCASSFREYGYTFGSGTRLTVV.

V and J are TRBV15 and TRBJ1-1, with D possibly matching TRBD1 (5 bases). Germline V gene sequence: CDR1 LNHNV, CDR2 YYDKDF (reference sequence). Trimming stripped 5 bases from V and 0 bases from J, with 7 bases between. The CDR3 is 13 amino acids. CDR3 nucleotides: TGTGCCACCAGCGTGGGGGTGAACACTGAAGCTTTCTTT. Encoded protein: CATSVGVNTEAFF. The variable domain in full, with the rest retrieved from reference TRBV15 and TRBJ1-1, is DAMVIQNPRYQVTQFGKPVTLSCSQTLNHNVMYWYQQKSSQAPKLLFHYYDKDFNNEADTPDNFQSRRPNTSFCFLDIRSPGLGDTAMYLCATSVGVNTEAFFGQGTRLTVV.

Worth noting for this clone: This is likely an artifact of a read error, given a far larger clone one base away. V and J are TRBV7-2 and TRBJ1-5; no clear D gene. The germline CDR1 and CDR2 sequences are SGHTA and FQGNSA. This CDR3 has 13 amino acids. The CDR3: CAGSLGPNQPQHF. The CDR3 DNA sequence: TGTGCCGGCAGCTTAGGGCCTAATCAGCCCCAGCATTTT.

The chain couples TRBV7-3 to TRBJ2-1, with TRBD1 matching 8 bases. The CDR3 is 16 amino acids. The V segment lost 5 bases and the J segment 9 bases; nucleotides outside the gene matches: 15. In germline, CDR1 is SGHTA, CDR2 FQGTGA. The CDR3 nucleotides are TGTGCCAGCAGCGCTACCGACAGGGGAATACAATCTGAGCAGTTCTTC. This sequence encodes CASSATDRGIQSEQFF.

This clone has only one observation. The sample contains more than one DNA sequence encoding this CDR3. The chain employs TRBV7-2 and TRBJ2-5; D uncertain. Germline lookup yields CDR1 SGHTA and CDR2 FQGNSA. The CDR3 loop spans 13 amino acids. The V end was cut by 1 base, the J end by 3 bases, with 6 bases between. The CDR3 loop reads CASSLGPEETQYF. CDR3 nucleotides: TGTGCCAGCAGCTTAGGGCCAGAAGAGACCCAGTACTTC.